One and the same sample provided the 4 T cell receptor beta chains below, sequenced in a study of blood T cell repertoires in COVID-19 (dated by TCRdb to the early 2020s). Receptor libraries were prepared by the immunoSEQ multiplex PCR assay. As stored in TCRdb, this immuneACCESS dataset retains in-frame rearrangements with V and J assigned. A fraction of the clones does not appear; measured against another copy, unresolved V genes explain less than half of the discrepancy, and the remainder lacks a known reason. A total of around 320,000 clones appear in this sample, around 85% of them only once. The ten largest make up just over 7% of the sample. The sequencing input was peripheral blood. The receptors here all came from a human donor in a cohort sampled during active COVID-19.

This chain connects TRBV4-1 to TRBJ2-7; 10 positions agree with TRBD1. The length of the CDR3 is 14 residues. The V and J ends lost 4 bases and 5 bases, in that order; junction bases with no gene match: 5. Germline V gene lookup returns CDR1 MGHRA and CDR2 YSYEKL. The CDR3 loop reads CASSPGTGANEQYF. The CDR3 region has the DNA TGCGCCAGCAGCCCTGGGACAGGGGCGAACGAGCAGTACTTC.

CDR3 in DNA: TGTGCCAGCGTACCGGACAGGGGTAATTCACCCCTCCACTTT. This translates into CASVPDRGNSPLHF. This rearrangement joins TRBV7-8 to TRBJ1-6; 9 positions match TRBD1. The germline V gene has CDR1 SGHVS and CDR2 FQNEAQ. The CDR3 runs 14 residues. V dropped 8 bases and J dropped 6; count of bases not matched to a gene: 5.

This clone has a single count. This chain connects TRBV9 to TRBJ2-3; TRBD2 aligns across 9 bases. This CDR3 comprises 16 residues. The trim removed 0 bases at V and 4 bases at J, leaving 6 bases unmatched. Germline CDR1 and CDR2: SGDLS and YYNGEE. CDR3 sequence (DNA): TGTGCCAGCAGCGTAGGAAGCGGGGGGCCGCCAGATACGCAGTATTTT. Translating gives CASSVGSGGPPDTQYF.

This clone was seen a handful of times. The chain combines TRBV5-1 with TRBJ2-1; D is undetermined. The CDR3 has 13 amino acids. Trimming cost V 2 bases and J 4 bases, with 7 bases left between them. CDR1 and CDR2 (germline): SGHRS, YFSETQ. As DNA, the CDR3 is TGCGCCAGCAGCTTAAACGGGTACAATGAGCAGTTCTTC. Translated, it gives CASSLNGYNEQFF.